The rows below give T cell receptor beta chains drawn from one sample of a study of T cell repertoires in cytomegalovirus infection. These receptors' antigens are unknown. Each CDR3 protein gets one entry after TCRdb re-called the reads with MiXCR. There are about 740,000 distinct CDR3 sequences in the sample; around 30% occur only once, and about 20% lies in the top ten. The starting material was cultured PBMCs, obtained from culture after CMV antigen stimulation. Source of these receptors: a human donor in good health (CMV status not recorded). Some clones in this sample may be carry-over from other donors' samples. Both conserved end residues are part of each CDR3. Each record gives: clone size, D gene, V gene, J gene, CDR3 protein, CDR3 DNA. The D gene is left open where the match is weak. Clone size is stated in some rows and not others, as once, few, many or a class when expanded.

once	TRBD1	TRBV29-1	TRBJ2-1	CSVGRQGPHNEQFF	TGCAGCGTCGGCAGACAGGGGCCCCACAATGAGCAGTTCTTC
once	-	TRBV7-6	TRBJ1-2	CASSLGTEQDYGYTF	TGTGCCAGCAGCTTAGGAACGGAACAGGACTATGGCTACACCTTC
few	TRBD1	TRBV7-9	TRBJ1-2	CASSSGDSTLRGYTF	TGTGCCAGCAGCTCCGGGGACAGCACTTTGAGAGGCTACACCTTC
few	-	TRBV28	TRBJ1-2	CAGGGVANYGYTF	TGTGCCGGAGGAGGGGTAGCTAACTATGGCTACACCTTC
-	-	TRBV15	TRBJ2-7	CATSNQPGRRYEQYF	TGTGCCACCAGCAACCAACCAGGGAGGAGGTACGAGCAGTACTTC
few	-	TRBV7-2	TRBJ2-2	CASRVDTGELFF	TGTGCCAGCAGGGTAGATACCGGGGAGCTGTTTTTT
-	-	TRBV28	TRBJ1-5	CATQGPDQPQHF	TGTGCCACCCAGGGTCCGGATCAGCCCCAGCATTTT
-	-	TRBV7-2	TRBJ2-1	CASASESYNEQFF	TGTGCCAGCGCTAGTGAATCCTACAATGAGCAGTTCTTC
many	-	TRBV7-2	TRBJ2-5	CASSFSGYQETQYF	TGTGCCAGCAGCTTCTCTGGTTACCAAGAGACCCAGTACTTC
-	TRBD1	TRBV7-9	TRBJ2-6	CASQDRASSGANVLTF	TGTGCCAGCCAAGACAGGGCGAGCTCTGGGGCCAACGTCCTGACTTTC
once	-	TRBV5-6	TRBJ1-1	CASLSTPNTEAFF	TGTGCCAGCCTCTCTACCCCGAACACTGAAGCTTTCTTT
few	-	TRBV7-2	TRBJ1-6	CASSLVGGDSPLHF	TGTGCCAGCAGCTTAGTGGGGGGTGATTCACCCCTCCACTTT
few	-	TRBV28	TRBJ2-7	CASKGNPYEQYF	TGTGCCAGCAAGGGTAACCCCTACGAGCAGTACTTC
-	-	TRBV7-9	TRBJ2-1	CASSNTRNEQFF	TGTGCCAGCAGCAACACTCGGAATGAGCAGTTCTTC
few	-	TRBV4-1	TRBJ1-1	CASSQGPTGAGTEAFF	TGCGCCAGCAGCCAAGGCCCCACAGGAGCCGGCACTGAAGCTTTCTTT
once	TRBD2	TRBV20-1	TRBJ2-7	CSAERDMSYEQYF	TGCAGTGCTGAGCGGGATATGTCCTACGAGCAGTACTTC
few	-	TRBV7-9	TRBJ2-7	CASSFSGVSPYEQYF	TGTGCCAGCAGCTTCTCGGGGGTGAGTCCCTACGAGCAGTACTTC
-	-	TRBV19	TRBJ1-1	CASSIRAEAFF	TGTGCCAGTAGTATTAGGGCTGAAGCTTTCTTT
few	-	TRBV6-6	TRBJ2-3	CASSYSGLAVDTQYF	TGTGCCAGCAGTTACTCGGGTCTAGCAGTCGATACGCAGTATTTT
-	-	TRBV12-3/TRBV12-4	TRBJ1-4	CASSLAHTGLREKLFF	TGTGCCAGCAGTTTAGCGCATACAGGTCTAAGGGAAAAACTGTTTTTT
-	-	TRBV6-1	TRBJ2-5	CASSLSGPRKGGETQYF	TGTGCCAGCAGCCTGTCGGGACCGCGCAAAGGGGGAGAGACCCAGTACTTC
few	TRBD2	TRBV7-2	TRBJ2-2	CASSFVAGVNTGELFF	TGTGCCAGCAGTTTCGTAGCGGGGGTGAACACCGGGGAGCTGTTTTTT
-	-	TRBV6-2/TRBV6-3	TRBJ2-7	CASSRGTAHEQYF	TGTGCCAGCAGTCGCGGGACAGCCCACGAGCAGTACTTC
few	-	TRBV11-2	TRBJ2-6	CASSLLLEANVLTF	TGTGCCAGCAGCTTACTCTTGGAGGCCAACGTCCTGACTTTC
-	-	TRBV7-6	TRBJ2-1	CASSLFLRGEQFF	TGTGCCAGCAGCTTATTCTTACGAGGGGAGCAGTTCTTC
-	TRBD1	TRBV5-1	TRBJ1-4	CASSAQPGQRTTTNEKLFF	TGCGCCAGCAGCGCACAACCGGGACAGAGAACTACAACTAATGAAAAACTGTTTTTT
-	TRBD1	TRBV12-3/TRBV12-4	TRBJ1-5	CASSSGQAWQDSNQPQHF	TGTGCCAGCAGCTCTGGACAGGCCTGGCAGGATAGCAATCAGCCCCAGCATTTT
-	-	TRBV10-3	TRBJ2-2	CAISEQGSDTGELFF	TGTGCCATCAGTGAGCAGGGCTCGGATACCGGGGAGCTGTTTTTT
-	-	TRBV19	TRBJ1-2	CASSMVAYGYTF	TGTGCCAGTAGTATGGTCGCCTATGGCTACACCTTC
many	TRBD2	TRBV7-8	TRBJ2-7	CASSSRVGTSTYEQYF	TGTGCCAGCAGCTCCAGAGTAGGGACTAGCACCTACGAGCAGTACTTC
-	-	TRBV2	TRBJ1-6	CASSEKRFNSPLHF	TGTGCCAGCAGTGAAAAACGGTTTAATTCACCCCTCCACTTT
few	-	TRBV7-2	TRBJ1-6	CASSLLGGSSPLHF	TGTGCCAGCAGCTTGCTTGGAGGATCCTCACCCCTCCACTTT
few	-	TRBV7-2	TRBJ1-2	CASSLAGRRGEGYTF	TGTGCCAGCAGCTTAGCGGGGCGGCGGGGGGAAGGCTACACCTTC
few	-	TRBV4-2	TRBJ1-1	CASSQGVVDTEAFF	TGTGCCAGCAGCCAAGGGGTGGTCGACACTGAAGCTTTCTTT
many	-	TRBV7-8	TRBJ2-1	CASSPRAVAGIGLNEQFF	TGTGCCAGCAGCCCCCGGGCAGTGGCGGGAATAGGTTTAAATGAGCAGTTCTTC
-	-	TRBV25-1	TRBJ1-6	CASKTANNSPLHF	TGTGCCAGCAAGACAGCGAATAATTCACCCCTCCACTTT
-	TRBD1	TRBV11-2	TRBJ1-3	CASSPGTGAFGNTIYF	TGTGCCAGCAGCCCCGGGACAGGCGCCTTCGGAAACACCATATATTTT
-	-	TRBV4-1	TRBJ1-2	CASSQDMRTTAYTF	TGCGCCAGCAGCCAAGATATGAGAACTACGGCTTACACCTTC
many	-	TRBV6-5	TRBJ1-2	CASSLSANYGYTF	TGTGCCAGCAGCCTCAGCGCTAACTATGGCTACACCTTC
-	-	TRBV7-2	TRBJ2-1	CASSPRVSSYNEQSF	TGTGCCAGCAGCCCGCGGGTAAGCTCCTACAATGAGCAGTCCTTC
few	-	TRBV7-2	TRBJ2-3	CASSLTLGRGQDTQYF	TGTGCCAGCAGCTTAACTCTTGGGCGGGGGCAAGATACGCAGTATTTT
once	TRBD1	TRBV29-1	TRBJ1-1	CSVAPRGLNTEAFF	TGCAGCGTTGCACCGAGGGGGCTAAACACTGAAGCTTTCTTT
few	-	TRBV20-1	TRBJ2-1	CSARVVSLSYNEQFF	TGCAGTGCTAGAGTGGTTTCGCTCTCTTACAATGAGCAGTTCTTC
many	-	TRBV11-2	TRBJ2-3	CASSPGTPGADTQYF	TGTGCCAGCAGCCCCGGCACTCCCGGAGCAGATACGCAGTATTTT
-	-	TRBV7-2	TRBJ2-3	CASSRNTDAQYF	TGTGCCAGCAGCAGAAACACAGATGCGCAGTATTTT
-	TRBD1	TRBV28	TRBJ2-5	CASKVQQGPPETQYF	TGTGCCAGCAAAGTTCAACAGGGGCCGCCGGAGACCCAGTACTTC
-	TRBD1	TRBV7-2	TRBJ2-7	CASSLVGGNGYEQYF	TGTGCCAGCAGCTTAGTAGGGGGCAACGGGTACGAGCAGTACTTC
-	TRBD2	TRBV29-1	TRBJ2-7	CSGTGSGSREQYF	TGCAGCGGCACAGGTAGCGGGAGCCGCGAGCAGTACTTC
-	TRBD1	TRBV6-5	TRBJ2-5	CASRKVQGARETQYF	TGTGCCAGCAGAAAAGTACAGGGGGCGCGAGAGACCCAGTACTTC
few	-	TRBV4-3	TRBJ2-7	CASSPTRTGFSYEQYF	TGCGCCAGCAGCCCAACGCGTACAGGGTTCAGCTACGAGCAGTACTTC
few	TRBD2	TRBV6-5	TRBJ2-5	CASSSPGLASETQYF	TGTGCCAGCAGTTCTCCGGGACTAGCGTCAGAGACCCAGTACTTC
-	-	TRBV7-9	TRBJ1-2	CASSLPPGRTNYGYTF	TGTGCCAGCAGCTTGCCCCCGGGACGAACTAACTATGGCTACACCTTC
-	-	TRBV2	TRBJ2-5	CASSDSELLATQYF	TGTGCCAGCAGTGATTCTGAACTGCTCGCGACCCAGTACTTC
few	TRBD2	TRBV6-6	TRBJ2-1	CASSYPIKLSGRVTYNEQFF	TGTGCCAGCAGTTACCCAATCAAACTTAGCGGGAGGGTCACCTACAATGAGCAGTTCTTC
-	TRBD2	TRBV2	TRBJ2-2	CASSDSSGAITGELFF	TGTGCCAGCAGTGATTCGAGCGGGGCCATCACCGGGGAGCTGTTTTTT
-	-	TRBV4-1	TRBJ2-1	CASSQVQGAEQFF	TGCGCCAGCAGCCAAGTCCAGGGAGCTGAGCAGTTCTTC
few	-	TRBV7-9	TRBJ2-5	CASSLASRESQYF	TGTGCCAGCAGCTTAGCTAGCAGGGAGTCCCAGTACTTC
-	-	TRBV20-1	TRBJ1-1	CSARRTARGTEAFF	TGCAGTGCTAGGAGGACAGCGAGGGGCACTGAAGCTTTCTTT
-	TRBD2	TRBV10-3	TRBJ2-7	CAISESVLAGSYEQYF	TGTGCCATCAGTGAGTCAGTCCTAGCGGGGTCCTACGAGCAGTACTTC
once	-	TRBV11-1	TRBJ2-5	CASGPGTETQYF	TGTGCCAGCGGCCCGGGGACGGAGACCCAGTACTTC